The T cell receptor beta chain under discussion was sequenced for a study of T cell repertoires in cytomegalovirus infection. Whole-study context: The authors relied on CMV epitopes, both recently identified HLA-C-restricted and well-studied HLA-B-restricted. Notes on the study in general: The cumulative frequency of public TCR beta families identified carriers of CMV plus the relevant HLA. Dominating the ex vivo response were TCR beta clonotypes that were CMV-specific and HLA-C-restricted.

TCRdb ran MiXCR on the reads and lists one entry per CDR3 protein. Among 750,000 to 900,000 distinct CDR3 sequences listed, 29% were seen once. This clonotype was seen ten or more times. Its antigen is unknown. From germline, CDR1 is SGHVS and CDR2 FQNEAQ. V was trimmed by 0 bases and J by 6 bases, leaving 17 bases between them. The CDR3 runs to 17 residues. The TCR comes from a human donor in good health (CMV status not recorded). Some clones in this sample may be carry-over from other donors' samples. This chain uses TRBV7-8 with TRBJ2-2; possibly TRBD1 or TRBD2 for D (6 bases each). Sequences were derived from cultured CD8+ T cells from PBMCs, sampled from culture after CMV antigen stimulation. This chain's CDR3 is CASSLAGGQIGPGELFF. CDR3 in DNA: TGTGCCAGCAGCTTAGCGGGGGGACAAATTGGGCCCGGGGAGCTGTTTTTT.